This T cell receptor beta chain was documented in a study of shared clonotypes between healthy human individuals. Findings and caveats of the study: Several donors had approximately 4.6% of their naive CD4 clonotypes in common. Non-shared clonotypes had lower generation probabilities than clonotypes shared by all four sorted-subset donors. Represented diversity, genetic and exposure-history alike, was limited by few donors.

TCRdb's copy holds only in-frame clones and misses some; the assay was immunoSEQ multiplex PCR. Here the sample spans approximately 2.1 million clones, approximately 95% being singletons. This clone has just one count. Its antigen is currently unknown. The CDR3 extends over 14 amino acids. V lost 7 bases and J lost 4, with 16 bases in between. Germline values: CDR1 MNHNS, CDR2 SASEGT. Sequenced sample: naive CD4+ T cells from PBMCs. Subset described: CD45RA+ positively selected. The gene calls are TRBV6-1 and TRBJ2-5; D is unclear. This TCR derives from a young man in good health. Some clones in this sample may be carry-over from other donors' samples. The CDR3 DNA is TGTGCCAGCAACCCCGTTGGCGTCCCAGAGACCCAGTACTTC. Protein product: CASNPVGVPETQYF.